This T cell receptor (beta chain) was found in a study of cytomegalovirus exposure and HLA in healthy donors. General study results and limits: Confirmation was obtained in vitro that a few CMV-associated chains are specific for CMV antigens. High sensitivity and specificity were reportedly achieved when the classifier diagnosed cytomegalovirus status.

This clone was found a few times. Its cognate antigen is unknown. The CDR3 consists of 13 residues. Trimming cost V 2 bases and J 7 bases, with 13 bases left between them. The germline CDR1 and CDR2 sequences are SGHDT and YYEEEE. Both 60 Vbeta primers and 13 Jbeta primers went into the PCR. TCRdb's copy holds only in-frame clones and misses some; the assay was immunoSEQ multiplex PCR. The sample has roughly 160,000 clones; 80% are singletons. This receptor was taken from a man aged 18 to 29 in good health and CMV-seropositive. The sample consisted of PBMCs. The chain couples TRBV5-6 to TRBJ2-7; the D gene is possibly TRBD2 (6 bases). The CDR3 DNA follows: TGTGCCAGCAGCTTCGGTTACGGAGGGGAGCAGTACTTC. Encoded protein: CASSFGYGGEQYF.